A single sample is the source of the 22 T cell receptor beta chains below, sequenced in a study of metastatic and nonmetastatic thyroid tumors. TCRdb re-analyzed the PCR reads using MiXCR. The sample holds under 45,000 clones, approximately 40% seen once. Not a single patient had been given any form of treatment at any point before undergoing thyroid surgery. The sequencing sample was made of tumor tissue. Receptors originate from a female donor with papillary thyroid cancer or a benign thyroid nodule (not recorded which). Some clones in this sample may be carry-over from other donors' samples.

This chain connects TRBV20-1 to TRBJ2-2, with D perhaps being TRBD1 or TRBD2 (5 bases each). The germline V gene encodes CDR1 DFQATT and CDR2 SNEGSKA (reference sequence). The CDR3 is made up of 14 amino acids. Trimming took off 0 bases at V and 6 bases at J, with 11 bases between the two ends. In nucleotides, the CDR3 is TGCAGTGCTAGAGATGGGGGAAGCGCCGGGGAGCTGTTTTTT. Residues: CSARDGGSAGELFF.

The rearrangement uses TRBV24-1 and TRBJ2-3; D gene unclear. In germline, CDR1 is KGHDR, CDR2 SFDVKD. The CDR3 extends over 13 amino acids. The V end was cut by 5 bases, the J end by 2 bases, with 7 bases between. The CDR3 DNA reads TGTGCCACCAGTGTTCCCAACACAGATACGCAGTATTTT. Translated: CATSVPNTDTQYF.

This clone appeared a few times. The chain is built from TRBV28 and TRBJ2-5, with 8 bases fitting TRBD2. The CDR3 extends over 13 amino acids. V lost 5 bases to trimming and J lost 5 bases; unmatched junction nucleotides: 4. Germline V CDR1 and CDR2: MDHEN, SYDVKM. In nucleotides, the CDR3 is TGTGCCAGCAGTGCCGGGGGGGCCGAGACCCAGTACTTC. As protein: CASSAGGAETQYF.

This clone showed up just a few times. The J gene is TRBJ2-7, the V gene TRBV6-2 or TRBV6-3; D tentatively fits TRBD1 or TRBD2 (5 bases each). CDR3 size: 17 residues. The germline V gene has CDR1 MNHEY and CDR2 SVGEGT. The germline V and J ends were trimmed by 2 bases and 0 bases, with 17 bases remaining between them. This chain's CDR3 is CASSYLLGTMSSYEQYF. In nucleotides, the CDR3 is TGTGCCAGCAGTTACCTTCTCGGGACCATGAGCTCCTACGAGCAGTACTTC.

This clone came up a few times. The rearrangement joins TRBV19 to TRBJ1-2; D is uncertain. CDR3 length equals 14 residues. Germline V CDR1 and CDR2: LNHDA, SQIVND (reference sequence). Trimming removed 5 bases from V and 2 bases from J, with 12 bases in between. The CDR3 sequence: CASSSDGRNYGYTF. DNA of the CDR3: TGTGCCAGTAGTTCGGACGGCCGAAACTATGGCTACACCTTC.

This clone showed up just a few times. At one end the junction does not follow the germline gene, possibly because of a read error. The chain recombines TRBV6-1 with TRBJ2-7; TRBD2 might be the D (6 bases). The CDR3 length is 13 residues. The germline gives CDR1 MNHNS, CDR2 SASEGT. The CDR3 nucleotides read TGTGCCAGCAGTGTACTACTTTGGGGGGATTCGACGTTC. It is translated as CASSVLLWGDSTF.

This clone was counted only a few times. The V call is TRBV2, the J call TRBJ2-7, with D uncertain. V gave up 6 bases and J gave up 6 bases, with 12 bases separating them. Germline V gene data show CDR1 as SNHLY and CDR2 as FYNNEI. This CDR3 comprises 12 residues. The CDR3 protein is CASRAAAAEQYF. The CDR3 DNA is TGTGCCAGCAGGGCTGCGGCGGCCGAGCAGTACTTC.

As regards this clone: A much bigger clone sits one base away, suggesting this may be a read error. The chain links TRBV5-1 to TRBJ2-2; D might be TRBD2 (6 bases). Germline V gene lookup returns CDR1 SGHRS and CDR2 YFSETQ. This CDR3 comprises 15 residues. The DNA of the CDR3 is TGCGTCAGCAGCCCGGGAGCAGAGCTGTCCGGGGAGCTGTTTTTT. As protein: CVSSPGAELSGELFF.

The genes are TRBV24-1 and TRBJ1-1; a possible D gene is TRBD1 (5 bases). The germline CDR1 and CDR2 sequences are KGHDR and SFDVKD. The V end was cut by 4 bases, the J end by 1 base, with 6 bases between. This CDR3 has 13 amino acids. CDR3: CATSETGNTEAFF. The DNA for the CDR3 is TGTGCCACCAGTGAAACAGGGAACACTGAAGCTTTCTTT.

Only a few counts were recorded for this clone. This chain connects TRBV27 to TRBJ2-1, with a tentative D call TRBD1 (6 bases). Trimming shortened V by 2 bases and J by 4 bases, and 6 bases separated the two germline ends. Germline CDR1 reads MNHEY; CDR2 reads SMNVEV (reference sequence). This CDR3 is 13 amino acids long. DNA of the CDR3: TGTGCCAGCAGTTTAACAGGGTACAATGAGCAGTTCTTC. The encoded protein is CASSLTGYNEQFF.

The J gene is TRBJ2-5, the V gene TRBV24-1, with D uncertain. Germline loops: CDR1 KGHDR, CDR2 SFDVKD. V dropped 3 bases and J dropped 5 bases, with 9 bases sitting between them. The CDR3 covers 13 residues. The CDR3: CATSDGYVETQYF. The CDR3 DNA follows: TGTGCCACCAGTGATGGATATGTGGAGACCCAGTACTTC.

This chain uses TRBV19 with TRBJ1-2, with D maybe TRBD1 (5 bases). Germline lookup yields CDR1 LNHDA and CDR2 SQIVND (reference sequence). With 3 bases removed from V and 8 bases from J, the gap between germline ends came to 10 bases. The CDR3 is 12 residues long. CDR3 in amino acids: CASSIQGRGYTF. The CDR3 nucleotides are TGTGCCAGTAGTATTCAGGGCCGCGGCTACACCTTC.

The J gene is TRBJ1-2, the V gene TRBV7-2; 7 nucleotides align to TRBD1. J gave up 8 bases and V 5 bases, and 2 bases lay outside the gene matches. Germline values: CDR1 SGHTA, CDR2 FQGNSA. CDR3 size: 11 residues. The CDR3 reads CASSADRGYTF. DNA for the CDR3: TGTGCCAGCAGCGCGGACAGGGGCTACACCTTC. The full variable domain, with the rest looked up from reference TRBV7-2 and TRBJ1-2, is GAGVSQSPSNKVTEKGKDVELRCDPISGHTALYWYRQSLGQGLEFLIYFQGNSAPDKSGLPSDRFSAERTGGSVSTLTIQRTQQEDSAVYLCASSADRGYTFGSGTRLTVV.

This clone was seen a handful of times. In nucleotides, the CDR3 is TGTGCCAGCAGTTATTACTGGCAGGGTCCCTACGAGCAGTACTTC. Translating it yields CASSYYWQGPYEQYF. The V and J genes are TRBV6-6 and TRBJ2-7, with D maybe TRBD1 (5 bases). Germline CDR1 reads MNHNY; CDR2 reads SVGAGI (reference sequence). CDR3 length equals 15 residues. V was trimmed by 3 bases and J by 2 bases, leaving 14 bases between them.

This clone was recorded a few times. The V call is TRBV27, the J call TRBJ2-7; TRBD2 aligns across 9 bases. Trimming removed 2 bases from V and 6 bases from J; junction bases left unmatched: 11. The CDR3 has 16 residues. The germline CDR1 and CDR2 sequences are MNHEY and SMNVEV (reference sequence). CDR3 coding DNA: TGTGCCAGCAGTTTAAGAGGGGGACTAGCTCACCTCGAGCAGTACTTC. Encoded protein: CASSLRGGLAHLEQYF.

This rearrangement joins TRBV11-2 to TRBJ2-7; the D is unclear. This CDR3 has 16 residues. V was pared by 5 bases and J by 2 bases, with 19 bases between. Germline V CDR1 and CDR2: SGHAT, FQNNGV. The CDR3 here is CASSGRAEYAPYEQYF. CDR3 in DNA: TGTGCCAGCAGCGGTCGGGCCGAATATGCCCCCTACGAGCAGTACTTC.

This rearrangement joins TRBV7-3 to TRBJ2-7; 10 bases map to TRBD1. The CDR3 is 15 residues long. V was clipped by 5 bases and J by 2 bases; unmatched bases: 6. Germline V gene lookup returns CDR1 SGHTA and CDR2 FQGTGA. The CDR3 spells CASSPGQGSAYEQYF. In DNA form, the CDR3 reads TGTGCCAGCAGCCCGGGACAGGGGTCGGCCTACGAGCAGTACTTC.

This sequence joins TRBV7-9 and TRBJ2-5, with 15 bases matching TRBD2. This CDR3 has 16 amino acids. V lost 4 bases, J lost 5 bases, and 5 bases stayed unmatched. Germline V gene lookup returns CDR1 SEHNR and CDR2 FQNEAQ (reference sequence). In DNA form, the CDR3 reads TGTGCCAGCAGCTGGACTAGCGGGGGGGCTGAGGAGACCCAGTACTTC. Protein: CASSWTSGGAEETQYF.

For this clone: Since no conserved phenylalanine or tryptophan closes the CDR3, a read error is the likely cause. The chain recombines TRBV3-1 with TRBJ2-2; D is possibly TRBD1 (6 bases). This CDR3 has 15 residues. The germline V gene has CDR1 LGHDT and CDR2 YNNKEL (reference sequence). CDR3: CVSSQVSGVAGELFL. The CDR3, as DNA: TGTGTCAGCAGCCAAGTATCAGGGGTGGCCGGGGAGCTGTTTCTT.

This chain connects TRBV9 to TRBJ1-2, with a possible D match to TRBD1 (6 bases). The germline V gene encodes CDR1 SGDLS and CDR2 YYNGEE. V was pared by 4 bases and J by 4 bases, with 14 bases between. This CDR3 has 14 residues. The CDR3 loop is CASSPGDTIYGYTF. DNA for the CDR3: TGTGCCAGCAGCCCGGGGGACACCATCTATGGCTACACCTTC.

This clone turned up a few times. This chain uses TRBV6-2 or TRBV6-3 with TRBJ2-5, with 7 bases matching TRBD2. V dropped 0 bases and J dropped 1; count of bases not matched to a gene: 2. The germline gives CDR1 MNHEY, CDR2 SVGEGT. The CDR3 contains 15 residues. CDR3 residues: CASSYSSSGQETQYF. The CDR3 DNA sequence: TGTGCCAGCAGTTACTCGTCTAGCGGCCAAGAGACCCAGTACTTC.

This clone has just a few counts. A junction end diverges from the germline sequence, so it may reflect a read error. CDR3 region: CASRATGNTESFF. DNA for the CDR3: TGTGCCAGCAGGGCCACAGGGAACACTGAATCTTTCTTT. The chain recombines TRBV6-1 with TRBJ1-1; weak D call: TRBD1 (6 bases). This CDR3 spans 13 amino acids. Germline V CDR1 and CDR2: MNHNS, SASEGT.